Listed below are T cell receptor beta chains from one sample, sequenced in a study of T cell responses to AZD1222 COVID-19 vaccine. Clones were read by immunoSEQ multiplex PCR, and TCRdb kept only the in-frame ones, dropping some. Here the sample spans tens of thousands of clones, under 95% being singletons. The sample here was peripheral blood, taken 28 days after the second AZD1222 dose. The receptors originated from an adult who received the AZD1222 COVID-19 vaccine. The conserved cysteine and the conserved F or W are not part of the CDR3 here.

j_call v_call cdr3_aa
TRBJ2-1 TRBV27 ASIPVGTRSTSSYNEQF
TRBJ2-6 TRBV3-1/TRBV3-2 ASSPLAGGPNVLT
TRBJ2-1 TRBV7-9 ASSSLAESSYNEQF
TRBJ2-7 TRBV4-3 ASSQSVSYEQY
TRBJ1-3 TRBV28 ASSFPPGTMGNTIY
TRBJ2-7 TRBV27 ASSYQGGAYEQY
TRBJ1-5 TRBV7-2 ASSLEDYSNQPQH
TRBJ1-1 TRBV5-4 ASSLALGDTEAF
TRBJ2-5 TRBV6-1 ASSERKVSGIQETQY
TRBJ1-1 TRBV27 ASTGQGMNTEAF
TRBJ2-2 TRBV5-4 ASSQGLNTGELF
TRBJ2-1 TRBV6-2/TRBV6-3 ASSYSIAGGGIPAYNEQF
TRBJ2-1 TRBV5-1 ASSLEMGAKQF
TRBJ1-2 TRBV4-2 ASSQGVGVANYGYT
TRBJ1-2 TRBV7-2 ASSLMMGFNYGYT
TRBJ2-3 TRBV9 ASSAHLGEREGRGPPDTQY
TRBJ1-1 TRBV7-3 ASSWYGRGETEAF
TRBJ1-5 TRBV28 ASSLQSGINQPQH
TRBJ1-5 TRBV29-1 SVLRGSNQPQH
TRBJ2-7 TRBV7-2 ASSFLGQGVKGQY
TRBJ1-4 TRBV28 ASSSLTGATNEKLF
TRBJ1-1 TRBV24-1 ATSPGGRTRNTEAF
TRBJ1-2 TRBV9 ASSEQLINYGYT
TRBJ1-1 TRBV19 ASSIGTGQVNTEAF
TRBJ1-3 TRBV3-1/TRBV3-2 ASSLAGTSGNTIY
TRBJ1-1 TRBV24-1 ATSDPGSSDTEAF
TRBJ1-5 TRBV27 ASSSSGGSNQPQH
TRBJ2-4 TRBV6-6 ASTAGNIQY
TRBJ1-5 TRBV7-5 VRIPLGQQGASNQPQH
TRBJ1-2 TRBV24-1 ATSDSLGRHYGYT
TRBJ2-7 TRBV12-3/TRBV12-4 ASSFADYEQY
TRBJ1-6 TRBV6-5 ASSYPGSSYNSPLH
TRBJ2-3 TRBV6-5 ASSLGGVSTDTQY
TRBJ2-7 TRBV7-9 ASSPDGRAFYEQY
TRBJ1-2 TRBV5-5 ASSGTGYT
TRBJ2-7 TRBV6-4 ASSDSSRQY
TRBJ1-2 TRBV10-1 ASSSRGRVYT
TRBJ1-1 TRBV3-1/TRBV3-2 ASSQVRGNTEAF
TRBJ1-2 TRBV27 ASRNDRSNYGYT
TRBJ2-3 TRBV5-1 ASSFGLPSTDTQY
TRBJ2-7 TRBV25-1 ASSDSGGRIYEQY
TRBJ1-1 TRBV18 ASSPGRGVTEAF
TRBJ2-3 TRBV3-1/TRBV3-2 ASRLAGGPADTQY
TRBJ2-5 TRBV5-1 ASSWARGSGETQY
TRBJ2-2 TRBV19 ASREDRVYYGELF
TRBJ2-5 TRBV5-5 ASSLGQGIVQETQY
TRBJ1-5 TRBV7-6 ASSATTGQGSNQPQH
TRBJ1-5 TRBV19 ASSGRTAHQPQH